Given below is one T cell receptor (beta chain) in context. This record comes from a study of cytomegalovirus exposure and HLA in healthy donors. PCR primers comprised 60 Vbeta and 13 Jbeta primers. The table came from immunoSEQ multiplex PCR; TCRdb's copy has only in-frame clones and leaves some out. This table has about 130,000 clones, 83% appearing once. The CDR3 runs to 15 residues. Germline V gene data show CDR1 as SGDLS and CDR2 as YYNGEE. Trimming at V came to 4 bases and at J to 2 bases, leaving 7 bases not matched to a gene. The sequenced material came from PBMCs. The sequence came from a woman aged 40 to 50 in good health and CMV-seropositive. This rearrangement joins TRBV9 to TRBJ2-3, with TRBD2 matching over 7 bases. DNA of the CDR3: TGTGCCAGCAGCCCTCGGACTAGTTCCACAGATACGCAGTATTTT. Amino acid sequence: CASSPRTSSTDTQYF.